Below are 23 T cell receptor beta chains sequenced from a single sample in a study of cytomegalovirus exposure and HLA in healthy donors (dated by TCRdb to 2016 to 2017). The method was the immunoSEQ multiplex PCR assay. For the multiplex PCR, a mixture combining 60 forward primers for TCR Vbeta segments and 13 reverse primers for TCR Jbeta segments was used. Not all clones reach the TCRdb copy of this immuneACCESS table, which keeps in-frame sequences only. Checked studies attribute under half of the gap to unresolved V genes and leave the rest unexplained. The sample table shows approximately 260,000 clones, and nearly 95% are seen once. The ten largest clonotypes hold less than 2% of the sample. The material sequenced was PBMCs. These receptors were obtained from a girl aged 2-10 years in good health and CMV-seronegative.

This clone was recorded only once. The chain is built from TRBV7-8 and TRBJ2-3, with a weak D call TRBD2 (5 bases). The CDR3 is 17 amino acids. The germline gives CDR1 SGHVS, CDR2 FQNEAQ. V gave up 4 bases and J gave up 6 bases, with 23 bases separating them. The CDR3 region is CASSSDESGADGDTQYF. DNA for the CDR3: TGTGCCAGCAGCTCCGACGAATCAGGAGCGGACGGGGATACGCAGTATTTT.

In DNA, the CDR3 is TGTGCCAGCAGCGAGAGGGGGACTGAAGCTTTCTTT. This translates into CASSERGTEAFF. This chain joins TRBV25-1 and TRBJ1-1, with D tentatively TRBD1 (6 bases). Trimming removed 6 bases at V and 5 bases at J, with 10 bases between. The CDR3 sequence is 12 residues long. Germline CDR1 MGHDK, CDR2 SYGVNS.

The rearrangement uses TRBV15 and TRBJ2-7, with 9 bases aligning to TRBD1. Per the germline V gene, CDR1 is LNHNV and CDR2 is YYDKDF (reference sequence). This CDR3 is 15 amino acids long. V lost 0 bases and J lost 4; bases outside the gene matches: 4. In DNA form, the CDR3 reads TGTGCCACCAGCAGAGATGGCGGACAGGGGTACGAGCAGTACTTC. Translating gives CATSRDGGQGYEQYF.

V and J are TRBV30 and TRBJ1-5, with D perhaps matching TRBD1 (5 bases). CDR1 GTSNPN and CDR2 SVGIG come from the germline V gene (reference sequence). The CDR3 sequence is 14 residues long. The V end lost 5 bases, the J end lost 0 bases, and 11 bases lay between the germline ends. CDR3 DNA sequence: TGTGCCTGGGGTGACAGTTATAGCAATCAGCCCCAGCATTTT. It yields the protein CAWGDSYSNQPQHF.

J is TRBJ1-1 and V is TRBV7-9; the D gene is possibly TRBD1 (5 bases). CDR1 and CDR2 (germline): SEHNR, FQNEAQ (reference sequence). The V and J ends lost 5 bases and 4 bases respectively, with 8 bases between them. The CDR3 loop spans 12 amino acids. CDR3 coding DNA: TGTGCCAGCAGCCCAAGGGGCACTGAAGCTTTCTTT. This gives the protein CASSPRGTEAFF.

The chain employs TRBV7-9 and TRBJ2-1; 8 nucleotides align to TRBD1. There are 14 residues in the CDR3. The V gene's germline CDR1 is SEHNR and CDR2 FQNEAQ (reference sequence). V shed 5 bases and J 6 bases; nucleotides not matched to a gene: 6. CDR3 sequence (DNA): TGTGCCAGCAGCCTCGACAGGGGTGGCAATGAGCAGTTCTTC. Protein: CASSLDRGGNEQFF.

This chain connects TRBV7-9 to TRBJ2-1, with 11 positions matching TRBD2. This CDR3 has 15 amino acids. In germline, CDR1 is SEHNR, CDR2 FQNEAQ (reference sequence). The junction had 4 bases not matched to a gene; V was cut back by 5 bases and J by 4 bases. The CDR3 region is CASSGSSGGYNEQFF. The DNA of the CDR3 is TGTGCCAGCAGCGGGTCTAGCGGGGGGTACAATGAGCAGTTCTTC.

V and J are TRBV6-1 and TRBJ1-5, with D perhaps matching TRBD1 (5 bases). The germline V and J ends were trimmed by 6 bases and 2 bases, with 14 bases remaining between them. This CDR3 has 15 residues. Germline V gene lookup returns CDR1 MNHNS and CDR2 SASEGT. CDR3 loop: CASSPRVGGNQPQHF. The CDR3 DNA reads TGTGCCAGCAGCCCCAGGGTTGGCGGCAATCAGCCCCAGCATTTT.

On this clone: At the DNA level, this CDR3 is encoded by other sequences in the same sample as well. The V and J genes are TRBV28 and TRBJ2-6; a weak D match, TRBD2 (6 bases). CDR1 is MDHEN and CDR2 is SYDVKM in the germline V gene. V lost 3 bases to trimming and J lost 1 base, with 7 bases between them. The CDR3 has 15 residues. In DNA, the CDR3 is TGTGCCAGCAGTTTGGAGGGGTCTGGGGCCAACGTCCTGACTTTC. Protein product: CASSLEGSGANVLTF.

The chain couples TRBV5-1 to TRBJ2-3; maybe TRBD1 (6 bases). V was pared by 1 base and J by 8 bases, with 14 bases between. The CDR3 has 14 amino acids. Germline V gene lookup returns CDR1 SGHRS and CDR2 YFSETQ. CDR3 amino acids: CASSLLAGDGTQYF. The CDR3 nucleotides read TGCGCCAGCAGCTTGTTGGCAGGGGATGGTACGCAGTATTTT.

The J gene is TRBJ2-7, the V gene TRBV12-5; D not resolved. This CDR3 is 14 amino acids long. The V end lost 1 base, the J end lost 7 bases, and 14 bases lay between the germline ends. Per the germline V gene, CDR1 is LGHNT and CDR2 is FRNRAP. CDR3 in amino acids: CASGLGLPGVEQYF. The DNA of the CDR3 is TGTGCTAGTGGTTTGGGGCTACCGGGTGTAGAGCAGTACTTC. Filled out from reference TRBV12-5 and TRBJ2-7, the complete variable domain reads DARVTQTPRHKVTEMGQEVTMRCQPILGHNTVFWYRQTMMQGLELLAYFRNRAPLDDSGMPKDRFSAEMPDATLATLKIQPSEPRDSAVYFCASGLGLPGVEQYFGPGTRLTVT.

This chain links TRBV4-1 with TRBJ2-5; possibly TRBD2 for D (6 bases). Germline loops: CDR1 MGHRA, CDR2 YSYEKL. With 0 bases removed from V and 4 bases from J, the gap between germline ends came to 12 bases. The CDR3 covers 15 residues. Here the CDR3 DNA reads TGCGCCAGCAGCCAAGAAGGAGGGTTACGAGAGACCCAGTACTTC. This translates into CASSQEGGLRETQYF.

Written as DNA, the CDR3 is TGTGCCAGCACCAGGGGGTGGGGGGACAATCAGCCCCAGCATTTT. Translating it yields CASTRGWGDNQPQHF. The chain uses TRBV5-6 and TRBJ1-5, with TRBD1 matching 7 bases. V lost 6 bases to trimming and J lost 3 bases; unmatched junction nucleotides: 9. Germline assignment: CDR1 SGHDT and CDR2 YYEEEE. CDR3 length equals 15 residues.

V gene TRBV4-1 combines with J gene TRBJ1-4; the D is unclear. V was shortened by 1 base and J by 5 bases, with 14 bases between the two germline ends. CDR3 length equals 16 residues. CDR1 is MGHRA and CDR2 is YSYEKL in the germline V gene. CDR3 protein: CASSQVRDRSNEKLFF. For the CDR3, the DNA is TGCGCCAGCAGCCAAGTCCGGGATCGGTCAAATGAAAAACTGTTTTTT.

The chain is built from TRBV5-6 and TRBJ2-1, with D perhaps TRBD2 (5 bases). V was cut by 2 bases and J by 6 bases, with 18 bases left in between. The length of the CDR3 is 16 residues. CDR1 is SGHDT, CDR2 YYEEEE, per germline. This CDR3 is CASSFIGSLAINEQFF. The CDR3 DNA follows: TGTGCCAGCAGCTTTATCGGGTCCCTAGCCATCAATGAGCAGTTCTTC.

V and J are TRBV7-6 and TRBJ2-7; 8 bases fit TRBD1. The length of the CDR3 is 14 residues. Losses at the gene ends were 5 bases for V and 3 bases for J; bases not matched to a gene: 6. The germline gives CDR1 SGHVS, CDR2 FNYEAQ. The CDR3 DNA reads as TGTGCCAGCAGCCCAGGACAGGGAGGCTACGAGCAGTACTTC. It specifies CASSPGQGGYEQYF.

This chain uses TRBV28 with TRBJ1-1; D might be TRBD1 (6 bases). V lost 6 bases and J lost 10, with 21 bases in between. In germline, CDR1 is MDHEN, CDR2 SYDVKM. This CDR3 is 14 amino acids long. The CDR3 region is CASRPAGAPKGAFF. The CDR3 DNA reads TGTGCCAGCAGGCCCGCGGGGGCCCCTAAGGGAGCTTTCTTT.

The J gene is TRBJ1-2, the V gene TRBV6-5, with D perhaps TRBD1 (6 bases). Looked up from germline, CDR1 is MNHEY and CDR2 is SVGAGI. With 5 bases removed from V and 4 bases from J, the gap between germline ends came to 11 bases. The CDR3 totals 13 residues. The CDR3 DNA is TGTGCCAGCAGTAACAGGGTTTCCTATGGCTACACCTTC. Translating it yields CASSNRVSYGYTF.

V usage is TRBV10-3 and J usage is TRBJ1-6, with D perhaps matching TRBD1 (5 bases). Deletions cut 4 bases from V and 8 bases from J, with 12 bases between. In germline, CDR1 is ENHRY, CDR2 SYGVKD. The CDR3 consists of 14 residues. CDR3 amino acids: CAISAPGMDSPLHF. The CDR3 DNA is TGTGCCATCAGTGCTCCAGGGATGGATTCACCCCTCCACTTT.

The rearrangement uses TRBV5-1 and TRBJ2-7; 7 bases fit TRBD1. The CDR3 sequence is 13 residues long. Germline V gives CDR1 SGHRS, CDR2 YFSETQ. V shed 4 bases and J 2 bases; nucleotides not matched to a gene: 3. The CDR3 reads CASSPGQPYEQYF. CDR3 nucleotides: TGCGCCAGCAGCCCGGGACAGCCCTACGAGCAGTACTTC.

The V and J genes are TRBV18 and TRBJ2-5; TRBD2 might be the D (6 bases). The germline V and J ends were trimmed by 1 base and 5 bases, with 11 bases remaining between them. Germline lookup yields CDR1 KGHSH and CDR2 LQKENI. This CDR3 comprises 14 residues. The CDR3 loop reads CASSPRPAGETQYF. The CDR3 DNA reads TGTGCCAGCTCACCACGGCCGGCGGGGGAGACCCAGTACTTC.

The J gene is TRBJ2-7, the V gene TRBV5-6; 10 bases agree with TRBD1. The CDR3 is made up of 14 amino acids. The germline V gene has CDR1 SGHDT and CDR2 YYEEEE. The V and J ends lost 6 bases and 4 bases, in that order; junction bases with no gene match: 7. CDR3 coding DNA: TGTGCCAGCACACCGGGACAGGGGCAGTACGAGCAGTACTTC. Its translation is CASTPGQGQYEQYF.

A single count supports this clone. The V call is TRBV5-6, the J call TRBJ1-5; D not certain. This CDR3 comprises 13 residues. The germline V gene has CDR1 SGHDT and CDR2 YYEEEE. With 3 bases removed from V and 4 bases from J, the gap between germline ends came to 8 bases. Here the CDR3 DNA reads TGTGCCAGCAGCTCCGGGGTAAATCAGCCCCAGCATTTT. It yields the protein CASSSGVNQPQHF. The variable domain in full, with the rest retrieved from reference TRBV5-6 and TRBJ1-5, is DAGVTQSPTHLIKTRGQQVTLRCSPKSGHDTVSWYQQALGQGPQFIFQYYEEEERQRGNFPDRFSGHQFPNYSSELNVNALLLGDSALYLCASSSGVNQPQHFGDGTRLSIL.